This paragraph covers one T cell receptor (beta chain) sequence. Antigen specificity is unknown. This specimen belongs to a study of cytomegalovirus exposure and HLA in healthy donors. Study background: Of the donors genotyped, about 390 in all, about 81% fell in the Caucasian-associated ancestry cluster.

Findings and limits, study-wide: The CMV antigen specificity of three CMV-associated chains was confirmed through in vitro analysis.

The PCR ran on 60 Vbeta and 13 Jbeta primers. Assay: immunoSEQ multiplex PCR; the TCRdb copy retains only in-frame clones and omits some. The sample lists 150,000 to 200,000 clones, over 60% seen once, with over 12% in the top ten. Between the trimmed V and J ends, which lost 6 bases and 8 bases, there was a span of 19 bases. Germline V gives CDR1 MNHNS, CDR2 SASEGT. The CDR3 is 14 amino acids. The gene calls are TRBV6-1 and TRBJ1-2, with D possibly matching TRBD1 (6 bases). The source is a man over 45 in good health and CMV-seropositive. Sequencing used PBMCs. CDR3 nucleotides: TGTGCCAGCAGACGAATGGACAGCCGCGAGGGCTACACCTTC. As protein: CASRRMDSREGYTF.